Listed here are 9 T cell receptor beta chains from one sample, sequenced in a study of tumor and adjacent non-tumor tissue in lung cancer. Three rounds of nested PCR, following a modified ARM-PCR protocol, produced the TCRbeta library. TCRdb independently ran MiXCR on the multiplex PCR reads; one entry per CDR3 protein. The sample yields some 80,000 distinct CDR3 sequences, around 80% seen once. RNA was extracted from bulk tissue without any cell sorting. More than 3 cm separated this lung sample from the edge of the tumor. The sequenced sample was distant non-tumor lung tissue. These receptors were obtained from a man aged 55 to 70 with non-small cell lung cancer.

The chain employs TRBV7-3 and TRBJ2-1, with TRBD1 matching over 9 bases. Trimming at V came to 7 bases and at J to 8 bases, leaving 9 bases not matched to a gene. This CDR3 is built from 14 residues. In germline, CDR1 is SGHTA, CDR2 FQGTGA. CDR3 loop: CASIPRQGVYEQFF. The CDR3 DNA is TGTGCCAGCATCCCAAGACAGGGGGTGTATGAGCAGTTCTTC.

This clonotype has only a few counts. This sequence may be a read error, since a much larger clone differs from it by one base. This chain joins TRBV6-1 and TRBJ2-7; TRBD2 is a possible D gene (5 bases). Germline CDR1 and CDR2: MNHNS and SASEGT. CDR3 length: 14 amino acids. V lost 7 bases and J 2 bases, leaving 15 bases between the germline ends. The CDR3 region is CASTVSWETYEQYF. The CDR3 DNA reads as TGTGCCAGCACCGTTAGCTGGGAGACCTACGAGCAGTACTTC.

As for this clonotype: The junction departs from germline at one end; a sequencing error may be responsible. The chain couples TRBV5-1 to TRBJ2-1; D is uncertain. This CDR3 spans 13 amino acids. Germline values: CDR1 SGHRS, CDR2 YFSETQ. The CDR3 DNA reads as TGCGTCAGCATAGGTCCCGGATTCAATAAGCAGTTCTTC. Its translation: CVSIGPGFNKQFF. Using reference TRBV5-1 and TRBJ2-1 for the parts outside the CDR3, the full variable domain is KAGVTQTPRYLIKTRGQQVTLSCSPISGHRSVSWYQQTPGQGLQFLFEYFSETQRNKGNFPGRFSGRQFSNSRSEMNVSTLELGDSALYLCVSIGPGFNKQFFGPGTRLTVL.

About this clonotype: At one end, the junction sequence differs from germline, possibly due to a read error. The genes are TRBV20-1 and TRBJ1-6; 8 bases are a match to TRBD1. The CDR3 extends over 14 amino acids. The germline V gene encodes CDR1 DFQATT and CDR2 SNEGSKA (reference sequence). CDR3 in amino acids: CSASGRGPNSPFHF. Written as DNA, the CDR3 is TGCAGTGCTAGTGGCAGGGGGCCTAATTCACCCTTCCACTTT.

CDR3 sequence reads: CASSFVRIGFGTQYF. Here the CDR3 DNA reads TGTGCCAGCAGTTTCGTCAGGATTGGATTTGGGACCCAGTACTTC. The rearrangement joins TRBV28 to TRBJ2-5; no firm D call. The CDR3 length is 15 residues. The germline V and J ends were trimmed by 3 bases and 7 bases, with 18 bases remaining between them. Germline CDR1 MDHEN, CDR2 SYDVKM.

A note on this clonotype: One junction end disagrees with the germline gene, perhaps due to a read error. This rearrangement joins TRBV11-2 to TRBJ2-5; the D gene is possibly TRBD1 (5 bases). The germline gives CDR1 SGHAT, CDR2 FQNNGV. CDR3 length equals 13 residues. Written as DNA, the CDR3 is TGTGACAGCAGCTCTTCAGGGAAAGAGACCCAGTATTTC. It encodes CDSSSSGKETQYF. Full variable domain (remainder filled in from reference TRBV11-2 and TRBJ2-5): EAGVAQSPRYKIIEKRQSVAFWCNPISGHATLYWYQQILGQGPKLLIQFQNNGVVDDSQLPKDRFSAERLKGVDSTLKIQPAKLEDSAVYLCDSSSSGKETQYFGPGTRLLVL.

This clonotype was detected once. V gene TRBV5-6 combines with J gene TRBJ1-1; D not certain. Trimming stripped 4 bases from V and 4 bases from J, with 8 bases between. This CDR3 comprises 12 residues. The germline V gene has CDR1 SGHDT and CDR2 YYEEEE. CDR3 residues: CASSIRVTEAFF. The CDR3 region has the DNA TGTGCCAGCAGCATCAGAGTCACTGAAGCTTTCTTT.

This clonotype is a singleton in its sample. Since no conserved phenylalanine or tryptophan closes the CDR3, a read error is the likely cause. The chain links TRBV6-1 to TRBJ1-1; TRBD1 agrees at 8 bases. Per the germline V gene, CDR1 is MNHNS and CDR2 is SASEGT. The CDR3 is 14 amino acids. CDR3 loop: CASNEDRGDTEAFM. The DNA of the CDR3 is TGTGCCAGCAATGAAGACAGGGGCGACACTGAAGCTTTCATG.

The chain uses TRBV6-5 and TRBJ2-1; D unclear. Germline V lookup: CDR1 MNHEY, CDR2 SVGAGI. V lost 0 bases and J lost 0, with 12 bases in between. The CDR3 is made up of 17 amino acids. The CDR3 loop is CASSYSYGPSSYNEQFF. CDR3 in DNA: TGTGCCAGCAGTTACTCCTACGGGCCAAGCTCCTACAATGAGCAGTTCTTC.